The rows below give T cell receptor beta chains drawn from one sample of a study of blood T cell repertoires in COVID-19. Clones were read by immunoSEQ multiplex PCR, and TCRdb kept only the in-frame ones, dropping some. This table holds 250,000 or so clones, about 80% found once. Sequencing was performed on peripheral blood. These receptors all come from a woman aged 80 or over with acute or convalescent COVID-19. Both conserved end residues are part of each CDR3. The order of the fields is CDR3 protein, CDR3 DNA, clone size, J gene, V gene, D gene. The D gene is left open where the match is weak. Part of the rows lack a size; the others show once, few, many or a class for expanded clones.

CDR3: CASSPGDKMNTEAFF; DNA: TGTGCCAGCAGTCCAGGGGACAAAATGAACACTGAAGCTTTCTTT; size: -; J: TRBJ1-1; V: TRBV27; D: -
CDR3: CASSYSSGANVLTF; DNA: TGTGCCAGCAGTTACTCCTCTGGGGCCAACGTCCTGACTTTC; size: -; J: TRBJ2-6; V: TRBV28; D: -
CDR3: CSASSGHGNTEAFF; DNA: TGCAGTGCTAGTTCGGGACACGGAAACACTGAAGCTTTCTTT; size: -; J: TRBJ1-1; V: TRBV20-1; D: -
CDR3: CASSPDLAGGYNEQFF; DNA: TGTGCCAGCAGCCCCGACCTAGCGGGGGGCTACAATGAGCAGTTCTTC; size: -; J: TRBJ2-1; V: TRBV11-1; D: TRBD2
CDR3: CASSKDLGLASLMGMAQYF; DNA: TGTGCCAGCAGCAAAGATTTGGGACTAGCGAGTCTCATGGGAATGGCGCAGTATTTT; size: -; J: TRBJ2-3; V: TRBV21-1; D: -
CDR3: CASNSDRAVGYTF; DNA: TGTGCCAGCAACAGTGACAGGGCAGTAGGCTACACCTTC; size: -; J: TRBJ1-2; V: TRBV2; D: TRBD1
CDR3: CASSDPGPGGMFF; DNA: TGTGCCAGTAGTGACCCGGGCCCCGGGGGAATGTTCTTC; size: -; J: TRBJ2-1; V: TRBV19; D: -
CDR3: CASSAASGEQYNSPLHF; DNA: TGTGCCAGCAGTGCCGCAAGCGGGGAGCAGTATAATTCACCCCTCCACTTT; size: -; J: TRBJ1-6; V: TRBV6-1; D: -
CDR3: CASSPTTSGIVTDTQYF; DNA: TGTGCCAGCAGTCCAACGACTAGCGGGATTGTCACAGATACGCAGTATTTT; size: -; J: TRBJ2-3; V: TRBV28; D: TRBD2
CDR3: CASSEGEVFNYGYTF; DNA: TGTGCCAGCAGTGAAGGGGAGGTTTTTAACTATGGCTACACCTTC; size: -; J: TRBJ1-2; V: TRBV6-1; D: -
CDR3: CASSYRASGSPLHF; DNA: TGTGCCAGCAGCTACAGGGCGTCGGGTTCACCCCTCCACTTT; size: -; J: TRBJ1-6; V: TRBV5-6; D: -
CDR3: CASSEVSLGSTGELFF; DNA: TGTGCCAGCAGTGAAGTGTCCCTAGGGAGCACCGGGGAGCTGTTTTTT; size: -; J: TRBJ2-2; V: TRBV25-1; D: -
CDR3: CASSLDLSTGRYF; DNA: TGTGCCAGCAGCTTAGATCTATCGACAGGGCGGTACTTC; size: -; J: TRBJ2-7; V: TRBV7-8; D: TRBD1
CDR3: CASSPDTLSYNSPLHF; DNA: TGTGCCAGCAGCCCAGACACCCTCTCCTATAATTCACCCCTCCACTTT; size: -; J: TRBJ1-6; V: TRBV9; D: -
CDR3: CASSLNFYTPWQEKLFF; DNA: TGTGCCAGCAGCTTAAATTTTTATACACCATGGCAGGAAAAACTGTTTTTT; size: -; J: TRBJ1-4; V: TRBV7-8; D: -
CDR3: CSVAFRGETQYF; DNA: TGCAGCGTTGCATTCAGGGGGGAGACCCAGTACTTC; size: -; J: TRBJ2-5; V: TRBV29-1; D: TRBD1
CDR3: CASSESRGISYEQYF; DNA: TGCGCCAGCAGTGAGTCTCGCGGGATCTCCTACGAGCAGTACTTC; size: -; J: TRBJ2-7; V: TRBV10-2; D: -
CDR3: CASTLSGTDQPQHF; DNA: TGTGCCAGCACCCTTTCCGGGACTGATCAGCCCCAGCATTTT; size: -; J: TRBJ1-5; V: TRBV3-1/TRBV3-2; D: -
CDR3: CATSREGGQANEKLFF; DNA: TGTGCCACCAGCAGAGAGGGAGGACAGGCTAATGAAAAACTGTTTTTT; size: -; J: TRBJ1-4; V: TRBV15; D: TRBD1
CDR3: CASSHPPGTGLAYGYTF; DNA: TGTGCCAGCAGTCACCCACCCGGGACAGGGCTTGCCTATGGCTACACCTTC; size: -; J: TRBJ1-2; V: TRBV6-6; D: TRBD1
CDR3: CASSSTSGGRETQYF; DNA: TGTGCCAGCAGTTCGACTAGCGGGGGGAGAGAGACCCAGTACTTC; size: many; J: TRBJ2-5; V: TRBV6-2/TRBV6-3; D: TRBD2
CDR3: CASSVGQGVDYGYTF; DNA: TGTGCCAGCAGCGTGGGTCAGGGGGTGGACTATGGCTACACCTTC; size: -; J: TRBJ1-2; V: TRBV9; D: TRBD1
CDR3: CASSPRDSGTPNEKLFF; DNA: TGTGCCAGCTCACCCCGGGACAGCGGCACTCCTAATGAAAAACTGTTTTTT; size: -; J: TRBJ1-4; V: TRBV18; D: TRBD1
CDR3: CSARDPPTQYF; DNA: TGCAGTGCTAGAGATCCTCCTACGCAGTATTTT; size: once; J: TRBJ2-3; V: TRBV20-1; D: -
CDR3: CASSQVPGDSPSRTGELFF; DNA: TGCGCCAGCAGCCAAGTTCCCGGAGACTCCCCTTCGAGGACCGGGGAGCTGTTTTTT; size: -; J: TRBJ2-2; V: TRBV4-1; D: -
CDR3: CASSFPDSPLHF; DNA: TGTGCCAGCAGCTTCCCCGATTCACCCCTCCACTTT; size: -; J: TRBJ1-6; V: TRBV7-2; D: -
CDR3: CASSPFRSDTQYF; DNA: TGTGCCAGCTCACCATTTCGGTCAGATACGCAGTATTTT; size: -; J: TRBJ2-3; V: TRBV18; D: -
CDR3: CASRPGQGLSGELFF; DNA: TGCGCCAGCAGGCCGGGACAGGGGTTGAGCGGGGAGCTGTTTTTT; size: few; J: TRBJ2-2; V: TRBV10-1; D: TRBD1
CDR3: CASSFGGSNEKLFF; DNA: TGCGCCAGCAGCTTCGGCGGGAGTAATGAAAAACTGTTTTTT; size: many; J: TRBJ1-4; V: TRBV5-1; D: -
CDR3: CASSFNRGIYEQYF; DNA: TGTGCCAGCAGTTTTAACAGGGGAATCTACGAGCAGTACTTC; size: -; J: TRBJ2-7; V: TRBV6-5; D: TRBD1
CDR3: CASSQGGQAYNEKLFF; DNA: TGCGCCAGCAGCCAAGGGGGACAGGCGTATAATGAAAAACTGTTTTTT; size: -; J: TRBJ1-4; V: TRBV4-3; D: TRBD1
CDR3: CASSPEILYGYTF; DNA: TGTGCCAGCTCACCCGAGATCCTCTATGGCTACACCTTC; size: -; J: TRBJ1-2; V: TRBV18; D: -
CDR3: CASSLLFANEQFF; DNA: TGCGCCAGCAGCCTTCTATTTGCCAATGAGCAGTTCTTC; size: -; J: TRBJ2-1; V: TRBV4-1; D: -
CDR3: CASSLAVGRNTEAFF; DNA: TGTGCCAGCAGCTTAGCGGTTGGCAGGAACACTGAAGCTTTCTTT; size: -; J: TRBJ1-1; V: TRBV7-2; D: -
CDR3: CASSLGHIQETQYF; DNA: TGTGCCAGCAGCCTCGGACACATTCAAGAGACCCAGTACTTC; size: -; J: TRBJ2-5; V: TRBV7-9; D: -
CDR3: CASSLLPSTGEAFF; DNA: TGCGCCAGCAGCTTACTCCCCTCGACAGGTGAAGCTTTCTTT; size: -; J: TRBJ1-1; V: TRBV5-1; D: -
CDR3: CAWSLSGSGIYSNQPQHF; DNA: TGTGCCTGGAGTCTAAGCGGGTCTGGAATTTATAGCAATCAGCCCCAGCATTTT; size: -; J: TRBJ1-5; V: TRBV30; D: -